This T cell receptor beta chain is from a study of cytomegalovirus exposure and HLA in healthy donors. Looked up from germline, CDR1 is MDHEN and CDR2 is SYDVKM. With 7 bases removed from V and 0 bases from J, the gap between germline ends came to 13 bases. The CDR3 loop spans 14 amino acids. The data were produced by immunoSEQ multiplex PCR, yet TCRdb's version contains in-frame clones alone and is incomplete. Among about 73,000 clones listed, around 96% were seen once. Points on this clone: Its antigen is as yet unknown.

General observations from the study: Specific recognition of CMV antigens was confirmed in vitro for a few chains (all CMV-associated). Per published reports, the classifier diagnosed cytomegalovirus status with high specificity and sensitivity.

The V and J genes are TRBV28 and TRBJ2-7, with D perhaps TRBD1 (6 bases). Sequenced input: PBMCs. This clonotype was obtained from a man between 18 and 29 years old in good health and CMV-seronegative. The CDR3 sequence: CASTYRAPSYEQYF. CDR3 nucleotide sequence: TGTGCCAGCACCTACAGGGCACCCTCCTACGAGCAGTACTTC.